These 29 T cell receptor beta chains share one sample of origin, sequenced in a study of cytomegalovirus exposure and HLA in healthy donors. PCR primers comprised 60 Vbeta and 13 Jbeta primers. Measured with immunoSEQ multiplex PCR; TCRdb has only the in-frame clones, and not every one. The sample has under 100,000 clones, over 60% seen once. The sequenced material came from PBMCs. The receptors were sampled from a man aged 40-49 years in good health and CMV-seronegative.

The V and J genes are TRBV9 and TRBJ1-2; 7 bases are a match to TRBD1. The CDR3 spans 14 residues. CDR1 SGDLS and CDR2 YYNGEE come from the germline V gene. The V gene end was trimmed by 4 bases and the J gene end by 4 bases; junction bases not matched to a gene: 7. CDR3 in DNA: TGTGCCAGCAGCCCACGACAGGGACCCTATGGCTACACCTTC. The encoded protein is CASSPRQGPYGYTF.

Turning to this clone: A read error may account for a junction end that differs from germline. The chain recombines TRBV5-1 with TRBJ2-5, with D perhaps matching TRBD2 (6 bases). This CDR3 region has 15 residues. Germline V gene sequence: CDR1 SGHRS, CDR2 YFSETQ. CDR3 in DNA: TGTGCCAGCAGCTTTAGACTAGGGACGGAAGAGACCCAGTACTTC. It encodes CASSFRLGTEETQYF. Based on the CDR3 plus reference TRBV5-1 and TRBJ2-5, the full variable domain is KAGVTQTPRYLIKTRGQQVTLSCSPISGHRSVSWYQQTPGQGLQFLFEYFSETQRNKGNFPGRFSGRQFSNSRSEMNVSTLELGDSALYLCASSFRLGTEETQYFGPGTRLLVL.

This chain uses TRBV29-1 with TRBJ1-5, with a weak D call TRBD1 (5 bases). The CDR3 is 13 amino acids. The germline V and J ends were trimmed by 6 bases and 3 bases, with 12 bases remaining between them. Germline loops: CDR1 SQVTM, CDR2 ANQGSEA. The CDR3 DNA sequence: TGCAGCGTAGGGGAGGGATTCAATCAGCCCCAGCATTTT. It specifies CSVGEGFNQPQHF. The full variable domain, with the rest looked up from reference TRBV29-1 and TRBJ1-5, is SAVISQKPSRDICQRGTSLTIQCQVDSQVTMMFWYRQQPGQSLTLIATANQGSEATYESGFVIDKFPISRPNLTFSTLTVSNMSPEDSSIYLCSVGEGFNQPQHFGDGTRLSIL.

The V and J genes are TRBV5-5 and TRBJ1-3; a possible D gene is TRBD1 (5 bases). The CDR3 spans 13 residues. Germline V lookup: CDR1 SGHKS, CDR2 YYEKEE (reference sequence). V was clipped by 4 bases and J by 4 bases, with 9 bases between them. The DNA for the CDR3 is TGTGCCAGCAGCACAGGATGGGGAAACACCATATATTTT. Translated: CASSTGWGNTIYF.

The chain is built from TRBV6-5 and TRBJ2-5; no clear D gene. This CDR3 region has 15 residues. The ends were cut back, 5 bases at V and 7 bases at J, with 20 bases in the middle. The V gene's germline CDR1 is MNHEY and CDR2 SVGAGI. Here the CDR3 reads CASSLFRPPAGTQYF. The CDR3 nucleotides are TGTGCCAGCAGTCTCTTCCGGCCCCCTGCAGGGACCCAGTACTTC.

This clone was seen a single time. The rearrangement joins TRBV9 to TRBJ1-1; D is unclear. Trimming removed 1 base from V and 2 bases from J, with 9 bases in between. Germline values: CDR1 SGDLS, CDR2 YYNGEE. The length of the CDR3 is 14 residues. The CDR3 nucleotides are TGTGCCAGCAGCGTAACAACAGCCAACACTGAAGCTTTCTTT. It encodes CASSVTTANTEAFF.

V usage is TRBV7-3 and J usage is TRBJ2-3; the match to TRBD2 covers 7 bases. Germline CDR1 and CDR2: SGHTA and FQGTGA. Germline trimming cut 1 base from V and 5 bases from J; bases unmatched to any gene: 3. This CDR3 comprises 14 residues. CDR3 bases: TGTGCCAGCAGCTTAAGACTAGCTGGAGATACGCAGTATTTT. This sequence encodes CASSLRLAGDTQYF.

This clone was detected once. V usage is TRBV28 and J usage is TRBJ1-2; D might be TRBD1 (6 bases). CDR1 MDHEN and CDR2 SYDVKM come from the germline V gene. This CDR3 contains 13 residues. Between the trimmed V and J ends, which lost 5 bases and 5 bases, there was a span of 12 bases. CDR3 protein: CASSRQVGYGYTF. The CDR3 DNA is TGTGCCAGCAGTCGACAGGTTGGTTATGGCTACACCTTC.

This clone was recorded once. The DNA of the CDR3 is TGTGCCAGCAGTTTACACACGGTTGGCAGGCAAGAGACCCAGTACTTC. This gives the protein CASSLHTVGRQETQYF. The V gene is TRBV28, the J gene TRBJ2-5; no reliable D call. The V and J ends lost 2 bases and 2 bases respectively, with 15 bases between them. Per the germline V gene, CDR1 is MDHEN and CDR2 is SYDVKM. This CDR3 is built from 16 residues.

The chain links TRBV5-6 to TRBJ1-2, with 9 bases fitting TRBD1. V lost 3 bases and J lost 8; bases outside the gene matches: 8. From germline, CDR1 is SGHDT and CDR2 YYEEEE. CDR3 size: 14 residues. CDR3 region: CASSWGTGTRGYTF. Here the CDR3 DNA reads TGTGCCAGCAGCTGGGGGACAGGGACCCGCGGCTACACCTTC.

A word on this clone: The same CDR3 can be traced to other DNA sequences in this sample. The chain carries TRBV19 and TRBJ1-2, with a weak D call TRBD1 (6 bases). This CDR3 is 15 amino acids long. In germline, CDR1 is LNHDA, CDR2 SQIVND (reference sequence). V gave up 2 bases and J gave up 3 bases, with 13 bases separating them. The CDR3 here is CASSITGGRDYGYTF. DNA for the CDR3: TGTGCCAGTAGTATAACGGGGGGCCGGGACTATGGCTACACCTTC.

This clone appeared a few times. The chain is built from TRBV7-9 and TRBJ2-5; possibly TRBD1 for D (6 bases). V lost 1 base and J lost 1, with 7 bases in between. CDR1 is SEHNR, CDR2 FQNEAQ, per germline (reference sequence). The CDR3 extends over 14 amino acids. DNA for the CDR3: TGTGCCAGCAGCTTAGTGGGGGCCCAAGAGACCCAGTACTTC. It is translated as CASSLVGAQETQYF.

V is TRBV5-8 and J is TRBJ1-3; D is perhaps TRBD1 (5 bases). The CDR3 length is 17 residues. Germline V gives CDR1 SGHTS, CDR2 YDEGEE. V was clipped by 1 base and J by 0 bases, with 14 bases between them. CDR3 in DNA: TGTGCCAGCAGCTTGCAACAGGCCATCTTCTCTGGAAACACCATATATTTT. Translating it yields CASSLQQAIFSGNTIYF.

The chain has TRBV7-6 and TRBJ2-5; TRBD2 is a possible D gene (7 bases). This CDR3 has 14 amino acids. V was trimmed by 2 bases and J by 5 bases, leaving 12 bases between them. Germline CDR1 and CDR2: SGHVS and FNYEAQ. CDR3 nucleotide sequence: TGTGCCAGCAGCTTACAGGGGAGGGAGGAGACCCAGTACTTC. Encoded protein: CASSLQGREETQYF.

The sample holds one count of this clone. Without the conserved terminal phenylalanine or tryptophan, this CDR3 likely stems from a read error. The rearrangement uses TRBV7-2 and TRBJ1-1; D is unresolved. CDR1 and CDR2 from the germline V gene are SGHTA and FQGNSA. The CDR3 covers 14 residues. Trimming removed 4 bases at V and 0 bases at J, with 9 bases between. The CDR3 DNA reads as TGTGCCAGCAGCTCCAGGTCTGTGAACACTGAAGCTTTCTCT. This encodes CASSSRSVNTEAFS.

The rearrangement uses TRBV6-1 and TRBJ1-2; D is possibly TRBD1 (6 bases). Germline CDR1 MNHNS, CDR2 SASEGT. The germline V and J ends were trimmed by 4 bases and 1 base, with 13 bases remaining between them. CDR3 length: 15 amino acids. CDR3 in amino acids: CASSGDKGDNYGYTF. Here the CDR3 DNA reads TGTGCCAGCAGTGGAGACAAGGGGGATAACTATGGCTACACCTTC.

This clone was seen only once. The chain couples TRBV7-9 to TRBJ2-7; 15 bases map to TRBD2. V lost 0 bases, J lost 5 bases, and 5 bases stayed unmatched. The CDR3 loop spans 17 amino acids. Germline V gene lookup returns CDR1 SEHNR and CDR2 FQNEAQ (reference sequence). CDR3 region: CASSLAGRTSGGDEQYF. CDR3 bases: TGTGCCAGCAGCTTAGCAGGACGGACTAGCGGGGGGGACGAGCAGTACTTC. The full variable domain, completed using reference TRBV7-9 and TRBJ2-7, is DTGVSQNPRHKITKRGQNVTFRCDPISEHNRLYWYRQTLGQGPEFLTYFQNEAQLEKSRLLSDRFSAERPKGSFSTLEIQRTEQGDSAMYLCASSLAGRTSGGDEQYFGPGTRLTVT.

The rearrangement links TRBV11-2 to TRBJ2-3; 7 bases agree with TRBD2. Per the germline V gene, CDR1 is SGHAT and CDR2 is FQNNGV. The CDR3 runs 18 residues. The V gene end was trimmed by 0 bases and the J gene end by 1 base; junction bases not matched to a gene: 10. The DNA of the CDR3 is TGTGCCAGCAGCTTAGAGATGGGCGGACGGGGGGGCACAGATACGCAGTATTTT. Translating it yields CASSLEMGGRGGTDTQYF.

The chain joins TRBV5-1 to TRBJ2-7, with D perhaps TRBD2 (6 bases). The CDR3 spans 14 residues. Germline assignment: CDR1 SGHRS and CDR2 YFSETQ. Trimming stripped 4 bases from V and 1 base from J, with 12 bases between. As DNA, the CDR3 is TGCGCCAGCAGCGGGGGGTGGGAATCCTACGAGCAGTACTTC. Encoded protein: CASSGGWESYEQYF.

This chain links TRBV6-4 with TRBJ1-1; D not resolved. V gave up 6 bases and J gave up 0 bases, with 8 bases separating them. The CDR3 is made up of 13 amino acids. Germline loops: CDR1 MRHNA, CDR2 SNTAGT. The chain's CDR3 is CASRPNMNTEAFF. CDR3 nucleotide sequence: TGTGCCAGCAGACCTAATATGAACACTGAAGCTTTCTTT.

This chain connects TRBV9 to TRBJ2-1; 9 positions agree with TRBD1. The germline CDR1 and CDR2 sequences are SGDLS and YYNGEE. The CDR3 runs to 12 residues. The junction had 7 bases not matched to a gene; V was cut back by 4 bases and J by 14 bases. In DNA, the CDR3 is TGTGCCAGCAGCTCCCCGGGGGACAGGGAGTTCTTC. This sequence encodes CASSSPGDREFF.

V and J are TRBV2 and TRBJ2-1; the match to TRBD2 covers 7 bases. V dropped 6 bases and J dropped 2; count of bases not matched to a gene: 10. CDR3 length: 16 amino acids. Germline CDR1 is SNHLY and CDR2 is FYNNEI. The CDR3 nucleotides read TGTGCCAGCAGACCGGCTCGGGGGGAACCCTACAATGAGCAGTTCTTC. Translation gives CASRPARGEPYNEQFF.

This clone was seen a single time. This rearrangement joins TRBV6-1 to TRBJ2-1; possibly TRBD1 for D (6 bases). The V gene's germline CDR1 is MNHNS and CDR2 SASEGT. The CDR3 length is 15 residues. Trimming stripped 1 base from V and 6 bases from J, with 13 bases between. The CDR3 bases are TGTGCCAGCAGTGAAGGGCAGGGGCATTCCAATGAGCAGTTCTTC. This sequence encodes CASSEGQGHSNEQFF.

The chain carries TRBV19 and TRBJ1-1, with D possibly TRBD1 on 6 matching bases. Looked up from germline, CDR1 is LNHDA and CDR2 is SQIVND (reference sequence). CDR3 length equals 14 residues. Trimming took off 6 bases at V and 4 bases at J, with 15 bases between the two ends. The CDR3 DNA reads as TGTGCCAGTAGCCAAAAGCCAGGGGTCACTGAAGCTTTCTTT. It codes for CASSQKPGVTEAFF. Based on the CDR3 plus reference TRBV19 and TRBJ1-1, the full variable domain is DGGITQSPKYLFRKEGQNVTLSCEQNLNHDAMYWYRQDPGQGLRLIYYSQIVNDFQKGDIAEGYSVSREKKESFPLTVTSAQKNPTAFYLCASSQKPGVTEAFFGQGTRLTVV.

V usage is TRBV5-1 and J usage is TRBJ1-2, with 7 bases lining up with TRBD1. The V segment lost 3 bases and the J segment 0 bases; nucleotides outside the gene matches: 14. In germline, CDR1 is SGHRS, CDR2 YFSETQ. The length of the CDR3 is 18 residues. The CDR3 loop reads CASSSESPTGFSNYGYTF. The CDR3 bases are TGCGCCAGCAGCTCCGAATCCCCGACAGGGTTTTCTAACTATGGCTACACCTTC.

The chain joins TRBV28 to TRBJ1-1; D is unresolved. V was trimmed by 2 bases and J by 5 bases, leaving 15 bases between them. The CDR3 runs 15 residues. Germline V lookup: CDR1 MDHEN, CDR2 SYDVKM. The CDR3 nucleotides are TGTGCCAGCAGTTTAACTTTAGGACTCGGGACTGAAGCTTTCTTT. Translation: CASSLTLGLGTEAFF.

The rearrangement uses TRBV7-6 and TRBJ2-7, with a tentative D call TRBD2 (5 bases). The CDR3 contains 15 residues. Germline V CDR1 and CDR2: SGHVS, FNYEAQ. V lost 1 base and J 2 bases, leaving 12 bases between the germline ends. CDR3 coding DNA: TGTGCCAGCAGCTTAGTGTCCGGGGTCACCTACGAGCAGTACTTC. Encoded protein: CASSLVSGVTYEQYF.

The chain combines TRBV4-3 with TRBJ2-1; TRBD2 aligns across 7 bases. This CDR3 is 16 amino acids long. The germline V gene encodes CDR1 LGHNA and CDR2 YSLEER. The V and J ends lost 4 bases and 2 bases, in that order; junction bases with no gene match: 8. In DNA, the CDR3 is TGCGCCAGCAGCCTCAATTCGGCGGGGGCCTACAATGAGCAGTTCTTC. It translates to CASSLNSAGAYNEQFF.

The chain uses TRBV30 and TRBJ2-7; D may be TRBD2 (5 bases). Trimming removed 0 bases from V and 7 bases from J, with 7 bases in between. CDR1 and CDR2 (germline): GTSNPN, SVGIG (reference sequence). This CDR3 is 11 amino acids long. The CDR3 region is CAWSVLGEQYF. The CDR3 nucleotides read TGTGCCTGGAGTGTACTAGGGGAGCAGTACTTC. The whole variable domain, remainder taken from reference TRBV30 and TRBJ2-7, is SQTIHQWPATLVQPVGSPLSLECTVEGTSNPNLYWYRQAAGRGLQLLFYSVGIGQISSEVPQNLSASRPQDRQFILSSKKLLLSDSGFYLCAWSVLGEQYFGPGTRLTVT.